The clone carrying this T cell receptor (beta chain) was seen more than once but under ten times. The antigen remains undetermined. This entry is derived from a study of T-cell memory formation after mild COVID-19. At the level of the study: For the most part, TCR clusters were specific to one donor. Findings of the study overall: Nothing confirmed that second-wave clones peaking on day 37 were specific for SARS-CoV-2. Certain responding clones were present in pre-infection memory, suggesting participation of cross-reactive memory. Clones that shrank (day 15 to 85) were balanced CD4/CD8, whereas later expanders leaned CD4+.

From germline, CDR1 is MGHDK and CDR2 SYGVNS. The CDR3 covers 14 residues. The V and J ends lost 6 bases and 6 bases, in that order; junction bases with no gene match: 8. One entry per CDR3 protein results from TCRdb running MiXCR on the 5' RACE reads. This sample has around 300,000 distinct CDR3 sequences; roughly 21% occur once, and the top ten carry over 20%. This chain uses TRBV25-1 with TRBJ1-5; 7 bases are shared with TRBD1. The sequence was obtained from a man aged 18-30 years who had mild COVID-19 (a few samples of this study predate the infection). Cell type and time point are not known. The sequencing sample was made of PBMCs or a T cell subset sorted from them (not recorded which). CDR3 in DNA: TGTGCCAGCAGCCCAAGACAGGGAAGTCAGCCCCAGCATTTT. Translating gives CASSPRQGSQPQHF.